This passage covers 13 T cell receptor beta chains from one sample sequenced in a study of Graves' ophthalmopathy and Graves' hyperthyroidism (dated by TCRdb to the late 2010s). The reads were generated on an Illumina HiSeq 2000. TCR beta CDR3 regions were amplified from RNA transcripts for repertoire sequencing. The first round was an RT-PCR using HTBI primers with the Qiagen OneStep RT-PCR kit, and this first round was followed by a second-round multiplex PCR, then size selection and purification. TCRdb trimmed the raw reads at Q25, called clones with MiXCR and kept productive beta chains. Each entry merges the rows of one CDR3 protein and shows their most common DNA and genes. The table for this sample lists a few hundred thousand distinct CDR3 sequences; 20% to 25% of them were counted only once. The top ten hold roughly 3% of the sample. Material: peripheral blood. The source of these receptors is a woman aged 18 to 35 with stable Graves' hyperthyroidism. Donor details come from another sample of the same person, matched by shared clones.

In this sample, this clonotype turned up a few times. The chain carries TRBV11-3 and TRBJ2-3; D unresolved. V gave up 0 bases and J gave up 2 bases, with 6 bases separating them. Germline CDR1 reads SGHNT; CDR2 reads YENEEA. CDR3 length: 14 residues. CDR3 bases: TGTGCCAGCAGCTTAGACGCCATCACAGATACGCAGTATTTT. Amino acids: CASSLDAITDTQYF.

This clonotype was observed many times. The chain employs TRBV13 and TRBJ2-5; 9 bases map to TRBD1. Germline assignment: CDR1 PRHDT and CDR2 FYEKMQ (reference sequence). J lost 5 bases, V lost 1 base, and 11 bases had no gene match. The CDR3 has 17 residues. Written as DNA, the CDR3 is TGTGCCAGCAGCTTAGCCGACCGAACAGGGGGCCGGGAGACCCAGTACTTC. This codes for CASSLADRTGGRETQYF.

This clonotype was counted at least ten times. The CDR3 is CATKGVYEQYF. CDR3 DNA sequence: TGTGCCACAAAGGGGGTATACGAGCAGTACTTC. The V call is TRBV6-1, the J call TRBJ2-7; D is perhaps TRBD1 (6 bases). The V gene lost 10 bases and the J gene lost 4 bases, with 11 bases spanning the gap. The CDR3 runs 11 residues. Germline V gives CDR1 MNHNS, CDR2 SASEGT.

This clonotype was observed at least ten times. The chain uses TRBV19 and TRBJ1-1; D unresolved. The CDR3 runs 14 residues. Per germline, CDR1 LNHDA and CDR2 SQIVND (reference sequence). V lost 4 bases and J 1 base, leaving 10 bases between the germline ends. Here the CDR3 reads CASSNLLANTEAFF. The CDR3 nucleotides read TGTGCCAGTAGTAACCTACTCGCGAACACTGAAGCTTTCTTT.

The chain uses TRBV20-1 and TRBJ1-6, with 9 bases fitting TRBD1. The CDR3 totals 13 residues. V shed 7 bases, J shed 4 bases, and the junction held 2 bases outside the gene matches. Germline assignment: CDR1 DFQATT and CDR2 SNEGSKA (reference sequence). CDR3 nucleotide sequence: TGCAGTGTCGGACAGGGGTATAATTCACCCCTCCACTTT. It codes for CSVGQGYNSPLHF.

In its sample, this clonotype was seen many times. The rearrangement joins TRBV20-1 to TRBJ2-7; 8 positions match TRBD1. Germline loops: CDR1 DFQATT, CDR2 SNEGSKA (reference sequence). CDR3 length equals 14 residues. Unmatched junction bases numbered 11, after V lost 5 bases and J lost 5 bases. Here the CDR3 DNA reads TGCAGTGCTTTGATTCAGGGACAGGCTAACGAGCAGTACTTC. It translates to CSALIQGQANEQYF.

This clonotype was observed at least ten times. Sequence at one end of the junction differs from germline and may be a read error. The chain carries TRBV12-3 or TRBV12-4 and TRBJ1-1; TRBD1 might be the D (6 bases). This CDR3 spans 11 amino acids. CDR3 sequence (DNA): TGTGCCAGCAGCTTAGGACAGGAAGCTTTCTTT. Translated: CASSLGQEAFF.

The chain employs TRBV12-3 or TRBV12-4 and TRBJ1-1; tentative D call: TRBD1 (5 bases). This CDR3 contains 15 residues. V lost 6 bases, J lost 0 bases, and 14 bases lay in between. The CDR3 loop is CASSLLGGLNTEAFF. The CDR3 DNA reads TGTGCCAGCAGCTTATTGGGGGGATTGAACACTGAAGCTTTCTTT.

This clonotype was counted ten times or more. CDR3 sequence: CASSYRRDRGRPQETQYF. CDR3 nucleotides: TGTGCCAGCAGTTACCGGCGGGACAGGGGGCGTCCACAAGAGACCCAGTACTTC. This chain uses TRBV6-5 with TRBJ2-5; 12 bases are a match to TRBD1. CDR3 size: 18 residues. CDR1 is MNHEY, CDR2 SVGAGI, per germline. V lost 2 bases and J lost 2; bases outside the gene matches: 9.

This clonotype was counted between two and nine times. The gene calls are TRBV7-2 and TRBJ2-7, with TRBD1 identical over 8 bases. Trimming took 0 bases from V and 4 from J; bases not matched to a gene: 5. Germline V gene data show CDR1 as SGHTA and CDR2 as FQGNSA. The CDR3 has 15 amino acids. CDR3 sequence: CASSLAQGAWYEQYF. The CDR3 region has the DNA TGTGCCAGCAGCTTAGCGCAGGGGGCATGGTACGAGCAGTACTTC.

This clonotype was observed many times. V gene TRBV28 combines with J gene TRBJ1-1; D is ambiguous. The germline gives CDR1 MDHEN, CDR2 SYDVKM. V was trimmed by 3 bases and J by 0 bases, leaving 8 bases between them. This CDR3 is 14 amino acids long. CDR3: CASSLVQLNTEAFF. The CDR3 DNA is TGTGCCAGCAGTTTGGTACAGTTGAACACTGAAGCTTTCTTT.

This clonotype was seen at least ten times. V usage is TRBV5-1 and J usage is TRBJ2-7, with TRBD2 identical over 9 bases. V lost 1 base to trimming and J lost 2 bases; unmatched junction nucleotides: 7. The length of the CDR3 is 16 residues. The germline V gene has CDR1 SGHRS and CDR2 YFSETQ. DNA of the CDR3: TGCGCCAGCAGCTTGTCTCTGGGACTAGCTGCCTACGAGCAGTACTTC. This encodes CASSLSLGLAAYEQYF.

In its sample, this clonotype was seen many times. The chain joins TRBV15 to TRBJ2-5, with a possible D match to TRBD2 (6 bases). The CDR3 runs to 15 residues. Germline V gives CDR1 LNHNV, CDR2 YYDKDF (reference sequence). V gave up 0 bases and J gave up 5 bases, with 13 bases separating them. CDR3 amino acids: CATSRDRASGETQYF. CDR3 bases: TGTGCCACCAGCAGAGATCGGGCAAGCGGGGAGACCCAGTACTTC.